The clone carrying this T cell receptor beta chain was observed a handful of times. Its antigen remains unidentified. The data were obtained in a study of T-cell memory formation after mild COVID-19. Regarding the study as a whole: Clones contracting day 15 to 85 were balanced CD4/CD8; later expanders leaned CD4+.

The 5'RACE method, run with constant-segment primers, produced TCR alpha and TCR beta cDNA libraries (carrying sample barcodes and UMIs). TCRdb itself ran the 5' RACE reads through MiXCR, one entry per CDR3 protein. This sample has roughly 200,000 distinct CDR3 sequences, with 16% found just once. The ends were cut back, 6 bases at V and 11 bases at J, with 10 bases in the middle. The CDR3 length is 10 residues. This TCR was sampled from an adult woman who had mild COVID-19 (a few samples of this study predate the infection). Cell type and time point are not known. Sequenced input: PBMCs or a T cell subset sorted from them (not recorded which). The chain links TRBV12-3 or TRBV12-4 to TRBJ1-1; no clear D gene. The chain's CDR3 is CASSLTWAFF. The CDR3 nucleotides are TGTGCCAGCAGCCTCACTTGGGCTTTCTTT.